The clone carrying this TCR beta chain has just a few counts. Its specificity is not known. The entry originates in a study of OX40 agonist ivuxolimab in advanced cancers. Findings and caveats of the study: No determination was made of the antigen specificity of the expanded peripheral T cells.

Some clones are missing from TCRdb's copy, which holds only in-frame ones; the method was immunoSEQ multiplex PCR. The profile shows 70,000 to 95,000 clones, about 90% of them singletons. The CDR3 runs to 14 residues. In germline, CDR1 is SEHNR, CDR2 FQNEAQ (reference sequence). The V end lost 5 bases, the J end lost 1 base, and 10 bases lay between the germline ends. The TCR sequence derives from an adult with an advanced solid tumor such as melanoma, head and neck, liver or kidney cancer. Sequences were derived from CD4+ or CD8+ T cells sorted from blood, sampled in a trial of the OX40 agonist ivuxolimab. The rearrangement links TRBV7-9 to TRBJ2-3; D remains ambiguous. The CDR3 reads CASSLKTRTDTQYF. The CDR3 nucleotides read TGTGCCAGCAGCCTTAAGACCCGCACAGATACGCAGTATTTT.